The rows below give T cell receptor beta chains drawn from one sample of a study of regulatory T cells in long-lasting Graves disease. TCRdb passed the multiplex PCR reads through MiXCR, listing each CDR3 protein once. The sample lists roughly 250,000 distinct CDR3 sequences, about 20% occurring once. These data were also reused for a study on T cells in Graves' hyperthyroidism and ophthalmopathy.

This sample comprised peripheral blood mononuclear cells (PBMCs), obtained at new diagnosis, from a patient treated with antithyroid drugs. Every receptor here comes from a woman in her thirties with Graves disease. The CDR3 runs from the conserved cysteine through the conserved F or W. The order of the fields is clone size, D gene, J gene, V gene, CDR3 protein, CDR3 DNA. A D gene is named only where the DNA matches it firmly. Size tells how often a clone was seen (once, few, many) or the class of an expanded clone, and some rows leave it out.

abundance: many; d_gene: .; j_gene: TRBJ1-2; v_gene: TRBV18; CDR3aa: CASSPEAGRVGYTF; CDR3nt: TGTGCCAGCTCACCGGAGGCGGGCAGGGTTGGCTACACCTTC
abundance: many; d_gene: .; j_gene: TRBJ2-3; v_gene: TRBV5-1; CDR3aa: CASSLDAGLTDTQYF; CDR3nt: TGCGCCAGCAGCTTGGATGCGGGGCTTACAGATACGCAGTATTTT
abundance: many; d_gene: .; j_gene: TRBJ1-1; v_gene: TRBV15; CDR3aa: CATSTLVGGTEAFF; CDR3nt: TGTGCCACCAGCACCCTGGTAGGAGGGACTGAAGCTTTCTTT
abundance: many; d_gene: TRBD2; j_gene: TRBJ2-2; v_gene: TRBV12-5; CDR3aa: CASGLGFITSGGSNTGELFF; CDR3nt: TGTGCTAGTGGTTTGGGTTTTATTACTAGCGGGGGGTCGAACACCGGGGAGCTGTTTTTT
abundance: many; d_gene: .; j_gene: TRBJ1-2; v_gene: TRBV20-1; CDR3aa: CSARSGTDPYGYTF; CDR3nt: TGCAGTGCTAGATCAGGAACGGACCCCTATGGCTACACCTTC
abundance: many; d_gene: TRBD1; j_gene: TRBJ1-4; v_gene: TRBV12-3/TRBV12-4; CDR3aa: CASSSQGDTLKLFF; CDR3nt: TGTGCCAGCAGTTCCCAGGGGGATACTTTAAAACTGTTTTTT
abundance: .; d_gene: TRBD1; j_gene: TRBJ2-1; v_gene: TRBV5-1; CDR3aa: CASSSTGGVRNEQFF; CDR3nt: TGCGCCAGCAGCTCCACAGGGGGCGTAAGAAATGAGCAGTTCTTC
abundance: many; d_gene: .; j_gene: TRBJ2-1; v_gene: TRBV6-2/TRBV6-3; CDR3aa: CASRPRSRSYNEQFF; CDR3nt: TGTGCCAGCAGGCCCAGGTCTCGCTCCTACAATGAGCAGTTCTTC
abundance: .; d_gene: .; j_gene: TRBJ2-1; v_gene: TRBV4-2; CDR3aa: CASSQDHSNEQFF; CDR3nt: TGTGCCAGCAGCCAGGACCACAGCAATGAGCAGTTCTTC
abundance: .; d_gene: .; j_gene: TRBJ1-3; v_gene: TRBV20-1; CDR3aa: CSARWGMDLTSGNTIYF; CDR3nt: TGCAGTGCTAGATGGGGCATGGACTTGACCTCTGGAAACACCATATATTTT
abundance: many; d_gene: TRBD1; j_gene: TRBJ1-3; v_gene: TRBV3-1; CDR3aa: CASSQGQGHGNTIYF; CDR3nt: TGTGCCAGCAGCCAAGGACAGGGTCATGGAAACACCATATATTTT
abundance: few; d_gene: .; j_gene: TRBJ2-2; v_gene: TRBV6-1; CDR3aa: CASSEDFSGELFF; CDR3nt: TGTGCCAGCAGTGAAGACTTCTCCGGGGAGCTGTTTTTT
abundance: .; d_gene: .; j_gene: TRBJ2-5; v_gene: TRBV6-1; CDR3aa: CASMPGGIQETQYF; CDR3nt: TGTGCCAGCATGCCTGGCGGAATCCAAGAGACCCAGTACTTC
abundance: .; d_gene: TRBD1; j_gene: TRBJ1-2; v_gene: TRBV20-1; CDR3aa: CSASGTGAYGYTF; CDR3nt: TGCAGTGCTAGTGGGACAGGGGCCTATGGCTACACCTTC
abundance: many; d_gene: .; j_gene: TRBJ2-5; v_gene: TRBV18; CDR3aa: CASSPPTAYQETQYF; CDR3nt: TGTGCCAGCTCACCACCGACAGCGTACCAAGAGACCCAGTACTTC
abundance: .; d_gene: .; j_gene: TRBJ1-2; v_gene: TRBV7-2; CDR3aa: CASSSNQRGVGGTHYGYTF; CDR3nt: TGTGCCAGCAGCTCAAACCAACGCGGGGTGGGCGGAACGCACTATGGCTACACCTTC
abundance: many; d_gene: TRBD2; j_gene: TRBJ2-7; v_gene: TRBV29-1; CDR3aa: CSVDGGAYEQYF; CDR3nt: TGCAGCGTTGATGGGGGGGCCTACGAGCAGTACTTC
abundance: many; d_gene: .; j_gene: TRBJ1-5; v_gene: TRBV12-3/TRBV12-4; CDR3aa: CASSLQVGEPQHF; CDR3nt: TGTGCCAGCAGTTTACAGGTGGGAGAGCCCCAGCATTTT
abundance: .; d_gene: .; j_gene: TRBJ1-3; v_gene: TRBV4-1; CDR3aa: CASSQYYTGSGNTIYF; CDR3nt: TGCGCCAGCAGCCAATACTATACCGGCTCTGGAAACACCATATATTTT
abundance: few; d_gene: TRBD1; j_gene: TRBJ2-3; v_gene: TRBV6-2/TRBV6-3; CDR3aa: CASRRDRGPDTQYF; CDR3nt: TGTGCCAGCAGACGGGACAGGGGTCCAGATACGCAGTATTTT
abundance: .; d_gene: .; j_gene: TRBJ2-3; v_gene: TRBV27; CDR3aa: CASSLSSNQDTQYF; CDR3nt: TGTGCCAGCAGTTTATCCTCCAATCAAGATACGCAGTATTTT
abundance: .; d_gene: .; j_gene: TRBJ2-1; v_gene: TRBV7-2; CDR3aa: CASSFQGTRQFF; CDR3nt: TGTGCCAGCAGCTTCCAGGGTACTAGGCAGTTCTTC
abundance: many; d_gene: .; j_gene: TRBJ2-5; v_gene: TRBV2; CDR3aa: CASRRGPETQYF; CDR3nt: TGTGCCAGCCGACGGGGTCCGGAGACCCAGTACTTC
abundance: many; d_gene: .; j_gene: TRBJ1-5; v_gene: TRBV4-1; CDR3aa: CASSQDRDARRQPQHF; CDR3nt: TGCGCCAGCAGCCAAGATCGGGACGCCAGGCGACAGCCCCAGCATTTT
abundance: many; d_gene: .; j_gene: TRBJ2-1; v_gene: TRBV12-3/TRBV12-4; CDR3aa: CASTRTDNYNEQFF; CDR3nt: TGTGCCAGCACGCGGACGGACAACTACAATGAGCAGTTCTTC
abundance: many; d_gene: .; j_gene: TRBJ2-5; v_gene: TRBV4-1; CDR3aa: CASSQARSGSPPRAQYF; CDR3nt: TGCGCCAGCAGCCAAGCACGGTCCGGCTCCCCGCCCCGGGCCCAGTACTTC
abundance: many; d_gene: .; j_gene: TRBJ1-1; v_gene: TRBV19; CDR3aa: CASTPRRGGTEAFF; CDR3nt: TGTGCCAGTACCCCCCGCAGGGGCGGTACTGAAGCTTTCTTT